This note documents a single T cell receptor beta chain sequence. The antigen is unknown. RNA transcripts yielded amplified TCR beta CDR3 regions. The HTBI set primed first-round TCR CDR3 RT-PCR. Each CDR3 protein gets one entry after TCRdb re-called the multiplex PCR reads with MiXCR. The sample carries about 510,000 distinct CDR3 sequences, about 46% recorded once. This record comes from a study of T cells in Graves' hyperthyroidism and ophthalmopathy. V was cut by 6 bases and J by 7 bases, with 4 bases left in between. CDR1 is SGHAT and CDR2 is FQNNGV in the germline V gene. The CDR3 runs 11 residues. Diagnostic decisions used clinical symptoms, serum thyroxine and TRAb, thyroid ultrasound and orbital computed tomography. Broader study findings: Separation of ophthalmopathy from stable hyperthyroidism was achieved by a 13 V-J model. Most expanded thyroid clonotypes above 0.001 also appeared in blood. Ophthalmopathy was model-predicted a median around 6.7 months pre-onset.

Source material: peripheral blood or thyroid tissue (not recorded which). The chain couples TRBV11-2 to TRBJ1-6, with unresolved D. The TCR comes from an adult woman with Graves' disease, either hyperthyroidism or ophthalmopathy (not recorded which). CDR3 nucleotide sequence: TGTGCCAGCAGGTACAATTCACCCCTCCACTTT. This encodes CASRYNSPLHF.